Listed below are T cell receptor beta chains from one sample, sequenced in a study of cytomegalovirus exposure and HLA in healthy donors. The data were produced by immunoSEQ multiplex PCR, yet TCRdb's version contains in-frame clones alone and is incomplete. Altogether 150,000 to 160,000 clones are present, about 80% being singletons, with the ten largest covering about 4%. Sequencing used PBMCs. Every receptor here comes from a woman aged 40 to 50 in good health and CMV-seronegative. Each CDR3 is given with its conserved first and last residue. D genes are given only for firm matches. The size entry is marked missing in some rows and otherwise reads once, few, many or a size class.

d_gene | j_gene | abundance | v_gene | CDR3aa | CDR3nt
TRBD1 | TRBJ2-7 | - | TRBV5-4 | CASSKDRVHEQYF | TGTGCCAGCAGCAAGGACAGGGTTCACGAGCAGTACTTC
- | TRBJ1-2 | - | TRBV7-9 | CASSLVQGWNYGYTF | TGTGCCAGCAGCTTAGTCCAGGGCTGGAACTATGGCTACACCTTC
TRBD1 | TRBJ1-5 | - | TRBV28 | CASSLGTGRGQPQHF | TGTGCCAGCAGTTTGGGGACAGGGAGGGGTCAGCCCCAGCATTTT
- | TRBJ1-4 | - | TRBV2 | CASSGGEGSEKLFF | TGTGCCAGCAGTGGGGGGGAGGGGAGTGAAAAACTGTTTTTT
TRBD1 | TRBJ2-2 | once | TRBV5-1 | CASSPGTGTTGELFF | TGCGCCAGCAGCCCGGGGACAGGGACCACCGGGGAGCTGTTTTTT
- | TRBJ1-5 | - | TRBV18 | CASSPPGGEYQPQHF | TGTGCCAGCTCACCTCCGGGGGGAGAGTATCAGCCCCAGCATTTT
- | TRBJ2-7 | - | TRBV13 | CASSSPSLSEEQYF | TGTGCCAGCAGCTCCCCATCCCTGAGCGAGGAGCAGTACTTC
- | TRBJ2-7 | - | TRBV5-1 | CASSLAGSSYEQYF | TGCGCCAGCAGCTTGGCCGGGAGCTCCTACGAGCAGTACTTC
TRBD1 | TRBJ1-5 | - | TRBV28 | CASSRQGGSNQPQHF | TGTGCCAGCAGCCGACAGGGTGGGAGCAATCAGCCCCAGCATTTT
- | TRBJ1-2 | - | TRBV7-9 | CASSLGQYTSYGYTF | TGTGCCAGCAGCTTAGGGCAGTACACCTCCTATGGCTACACCTTC
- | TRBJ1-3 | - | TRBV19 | CASRWGDAGNTIYF | TGTGCCAGTAGGTGGGGCGATGCCGGAAACACCATATATTTT
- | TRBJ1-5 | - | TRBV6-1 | CASSGAGGNQPQHF | TGTGCCAGCAGTGGGGCAGGGGGCAATCAGCCCCAGCATTTT
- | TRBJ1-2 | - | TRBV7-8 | CASSLAHRGMEPGYTF | TGTGCCAGCAGCTTAGCGCACCGGGGGATGGAGCCTGGCTACACCTTC
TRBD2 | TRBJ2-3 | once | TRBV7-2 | CASSLVGGGDTQYF | TGTGCCAGCAGCTTGGTCGGGGGAGGGGATACGCAGTATTTT
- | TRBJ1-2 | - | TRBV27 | CASSLSGVGYTF | TGTGCCAGCAGTTTGTCAGGGGTCGGCTACACCTTC
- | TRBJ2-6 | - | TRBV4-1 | CASSQKTGRPSGANVLTF | TGCGCCAGCAGCCAAAAGACAGGGAGGCCCTCTGGGGCCAACGTCCTGACTTTC
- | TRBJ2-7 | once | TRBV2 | CASRENYARAYEQYF | TGTGCCAGCAGGGAAAACTATGCCCGGGCCTACGAGCAGTACTTC
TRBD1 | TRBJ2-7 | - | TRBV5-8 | CASSSDRGWYEQYF | TGTGCCAGCAGCTCCGACAGGGGGTGGTACGAGCAGTACTTC
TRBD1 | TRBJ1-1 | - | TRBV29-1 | CSGTGADTEAFF | TGCAGCGGGACAGGGGCGGACACTGAAGCTTTCTTT
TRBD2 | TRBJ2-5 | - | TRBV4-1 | CASSLLAGGQETQYF | TGCGCCAGCAGCCTTCTAGCGGGGGGCCAAGAGACCCAGTACTTC
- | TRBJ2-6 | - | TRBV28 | CASTDFTGKGSGANVLTF | TGTGCCAGCACCGATTTTACAGGGAAGGGGAGTGGGGCCAACGTCCTGACTTTC
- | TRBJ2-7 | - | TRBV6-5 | CASSSEAALEYF | TGTGCCAGCAGCTCGGAGGCGGCTCTAGAGTACTTC
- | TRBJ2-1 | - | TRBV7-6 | CASSFGYRDEQFF | TGTGCCAGCAGCTTCGGATACCGGGATGAGCAGTTCTTC
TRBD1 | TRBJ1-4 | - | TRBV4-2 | CASSQELGTAREKLFF | TGTGCCAGCAGCCAAGAGTTGGGGACAGCGAGAGAAAAACTGTTTTTT
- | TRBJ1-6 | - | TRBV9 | CASQRSSYNSPLHF | TGTGCCAGCCAGAGGAGCTCCTATAATTCACCCCTCCACTTT
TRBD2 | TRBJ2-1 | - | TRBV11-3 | CASSLDPSGDYNEQFF | TGTGCCAGCAGCTTAGATCCTAGCGGGGACTACAATGAGCAGTTCTTC
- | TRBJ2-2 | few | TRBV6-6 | CASSWGGENTGELFF | TGTGCCAGCAGTTGGGGCGGGGAAAACACCGGGGAGCTGTTTTTT
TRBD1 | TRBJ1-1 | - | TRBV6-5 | CASSPLGQGGPEAFF | TGTGCCAGCAGCCCCCTTGGACAGGGGGGTCCTGAAGCTTTCTTT
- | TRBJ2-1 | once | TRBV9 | CASRRADNEQFF | TGTGCCAGCAGGCGGGCAGACAATGAGCAGTTCTTC
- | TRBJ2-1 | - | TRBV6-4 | CASSAFGLADYEQFF | TGTGCCAGCAGTGCATTTGGGTTAGCGGACTATGAGCAGTTCTTC
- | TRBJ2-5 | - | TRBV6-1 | CASRIQGQETQYF | TGTGCCAGCAGGATCCAGGGCCAAGAGACCCAGTACTTC
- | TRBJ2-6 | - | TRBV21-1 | CASSTAGANSGANVLTF | TGTGCCAGCAGCACAGCAGGGGCCAACTCTGGGGCCAACGTCCTGACTTTC
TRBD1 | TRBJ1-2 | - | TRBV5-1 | CASSLGGTGKVNGYTF | TGCGCCAGCAGCTTGGGGGGGACAGGGAAAGTAAATGGCTACACCTTC
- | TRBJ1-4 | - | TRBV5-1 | CASSPDRGLQDEKLFF | TGCGCCAGCAGCCCCGATCGGGGACTTCAGGACGAAAAACTGTTTTTT
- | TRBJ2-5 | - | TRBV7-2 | CASSYIQETQYF | TGTGCCAGCAGCTACATCCAGGAGACCCAGTACTTC
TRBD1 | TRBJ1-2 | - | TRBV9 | CASSVEGQGDGYTF | TGTGCCAGCAGCGTAGAGGGACAGGGGGACGGCTACACCTTC